Listed below are T cell receptor beta chains from one sample, sequenced in a study of T-cell reconstitution after alpha-beta-depleted transplantation in children. One entry per CDR3 protein results from TCRdb running MiXCR on the PCR reads. The sample lists hundreds of thousands of distinct CDR3 sequences, over 9.5% seen once, with approximately 2% in the top ten. Sequencing used PBMCs, obtained before TCRalphabeta/CD19-depleted stem cell transplant. Receptors originate from a child under 10 years old with inherited bone marrow failure, due to receive a stem cell transplant. The CDR3 runs from the conserved cysteine through the conserved F or W. Fields, in order: J gene, V gene, D gene, clone size, CDR3 DNA, CDR3 protein. D genes are given only for firm matches. Only some rows state a clone size, as once, few, many or a class for expanded clones.

TRBJ2-2,TRBV11-2,-,many,TGTGCCAGCAGCTTAGGAGATGGGGGCCGGGACACCGGGGAGCTGTTTTTT,CASSLGDGGRDTGELFF
TRBJ2-7,TRBV11-2,-,many,TGTGCCACCACCCCATACTACTACGAGCAGTACTTC,CATTPYYYEQYF
TRBJ1-1,TRBV5-1,TRBD1,many,TGCGCCAGCAGCTCGGACAGGGGGAACACTGAAGCTTTCTTT,CASSSDRGNTEAFF
TRBJ2-5,TRBV2,-,many,TGTGCCAGCAGTGAATTCCGGATTCAAGAGACCCAGTACTTC,CASSEFRIQETQYF
TRBJ2-3,TRBV5-1,-,many,TGCGCCAGCAGCTTGTCGTCGTACAGCACAGATACGCAGTATTTT,CASSLSSYSTDTQYF
TRBJ2-1,TRBV2,-,many,TGTGCCAGCAGCGGGAGTTCCTACAATGAGCAGTTCTTC,CASSGSSYNEQFF
TRBJ2-5,TRBV4-3,TRBD2,many,TGCGCCAGCAGCCAAGATTCCCTAGCGGGGGACCAAGAGACCCAGTACTTC,CASSQDSLAGDQETQYF
TRBJ2-3,TRBV3-1,TRBD1,many,TGTGCCAGCAGCCCCCGGACAGGGGGGGAGGATACGCAGTATTTT,CASSPRTGGEDTQYF
TRBJ2-1,TRBV20-1,-,many,TGCAGTGCTAGAGAGACTTACGACAATGAGCAGTTCTTC,CSARETYDNEQFF
TRBJ2-1,TRBV6-2/TRBV6-3,TRBD2,many,TGTGCCAGCAGTTACTCCGGACTAGCGGCTTACAATGAGCAGTTCTTC,CASSYSGLAAYNEQFF
TRBJ1-5,TRBV18,-,many,TGTGCCAGCTCACCGGGGCGGCGGGATCAGCCCCAGCATTTT,CASSPGRRDQPQHF
TRBJ2-7,TRBV20-1,TRBD1,many,TGCAGTGCAACCGGGACAGGGGGCCTCTACGAGCAGTACTTC,CSATGTGGLYEQYF
TRBJ1-5,TRBV12-3/TRBV12-4,-,-,TGTGCCAGCAGCCTCGGAACGGAGCCCCAGCATTTT,CASSLGTEPQHF
TRBJ1-1,TRBV7-9,-,few,TGTGCCAGCAGCTTTGGTCGGGGTATCAACACTGAAGCTTTCTTT,CASSFGRGINTEAFF
TRBJ2-5,TRBV4-2,TRBD2,few,TGTGCCAGCAGCCAAGGACTAGCGGGGATGAGAGCTGAGACCCAGTACTTC,CASSQGLAGMRAETQYF
TRBJ2-7,TRBV20-1,-,many,TGCAGTGCTAGAGATGACGGGGACTCCTACGAGCAGTACTTC,CSARDDGDSYEQYF
TRBJ2-7,TRBV9,TRBD2,few,TGTGCCAGCAGCGCCGGGACTAGCGGAAATCCCTACGAGCAGTACTTC,CASSAGTSGNPYEQYF
TRBJ1-2,TRBV27,-,many,TGTGCCAGCAGCTTAGGGGGTACGACTAGGACGGTATTCTATGGCTACACCTTC,CASSLGGTTRTVFYGYTF
TRBJ1-5,TRBV5-1,-,many,TGCGCCAGCAGCTTGGGAGGCGTGGGGGGCTATCAGCCCCAGCATTTT,CASSLGGVGGYQPQHF
TRBJ2-7,TRBV30,-,many,TGTGCCTGGAGTCCGACGGGCGGGCCAACGTTCTACGAGCAGTACTTC,CAWSPTGGPTFYEQYF
TRBJ2-1,TRBV4-3,-,-,TGCGCCAGCAGCCGAGTCGCGGGCACCTACAATGAGCAGTTCTTC,CASSRVAGTYNEQFF
TRBJ2-1,TRBV2,TRBD2,many,TGTGCCAGCAAAATTTTAGCGGGAGGGGCGGACAATGAGCAGTTCTTC,CASKILAGGADNEQFF
TRBJ2-7,TRBV25-1,-,many,TGTGCCAGCAGTGAAGGGTCTCTCGACGAGGACGAGCAGTACTTC,CASSEGSLDEDEQYF
TRBJ1-6,TRBV7-9,-,-,TGTGCCAGCAGCCCTGTAGGGACAAATTCACCCCTCCACTTT,CASSPVGTNSPLHF
TRBJ2-7,TRBV7-2,-,many,TGTGCCAGCAGCCCCGGGGCCGGATACGAGCAGTACTTC,CASSPGAGYEQYF
TRBJ2-1,TRBV4-1,TRBD2,many,TGCGCCAGCAGCCGGGGACTAGCGGGGGGGCGGAATGAGCAGTTCTTC,CASSRGLAGGRNEQFF
TRBJ1-3,TRBV13,-,many,TGTGCCAGCAGCTACCCCTCTGGAAACACCATATATTTT,CASSYPSGNTIYF
TRBJ1-5,TRBV20-1,-,-,TGCAGTGCTAGTACAGACTTCAATCAGCCCCAGCATTTT,CSASTDFNQPQHF
TRBJ2-2,TRBV15,TRBD1,few,TGTGCCACCAGCGAATACACCGGGACAGGGGGCACCGGGGAGCTGTTTTTT,CATSEYTGTGGTGELFF
TRBJ2-5,TRBV19,-,many,TGTGCCAGTAGTATTATCTTTCGGGGGGCGCCGGCTCAAGAGACCCAGTACTTC,CASSIIFRGAPAQETQYF
TRBJ2-5,TRBV30,-,many,TGTGCCTGGAGTGTTCGGCTAGAACCAGAGACCCAGTACTTC,CAWSVRLEPETQYF
TRBJ2-7,TRBV4-2,-,-,TGTGCCATGAGCCCGGGAGTAGTTTACGAGCAGTACTTC,CAMSPGVVYEQYF
TRBJ1-4,TRBV4-2,-,-,TGTGCCAGCATCCCAGGGGCGAATAATGAAAAACTGTTTTTT,CASIPGANNEKLFF
TRBJ1-1,TRBV19,TRBD1,many,TGTGCCAGTAGTATTTGGGGACAGGGAACTGAAGCTTTCTTT,CASSIWGQGTEAFF
TRBJ1-6,TRBV28,-,many,TGTGCCAGCAGTTTCAGGGGAATGTATAATTCACCCCTCCACTTT,CASSFRGMYNSPLHF
TRBJ2-1,TRBV3-1,TRBD2,few,TGTGCCAGCAGCCAAAGGACTAGCGGGGGCAATGAGCAGTTCTTC,CASSQRTSGGNEQFF
TRBJ2-3,TRBV10-3,-,-,TGTGCCATCAGTGGTTTACAGGGAAGGGCTAGCACAGATACGCAGTATTTT,CAISGLQGRASTDTQYF
TRBJ2-1,TRBV15,TRBD2,many,TGTGCCACCAGCCTAGCGGGGGGGAATGAGCAGTTCTTC,CATSLAGGNEQFF
TRBJ2-5,TRBV12-3/TRBV12-4,-,many,TGTGCCAGCAGCCTAAATCCGAAAGGGACCCAGTACTTC,CASSLNPKGTQYF
TRBJ1-5,TRBV19,-,-,TGTGCCAGTACCCAAGGGAGGGGAAACAATCAGCCCCAGCATTTT,CASTQGRGNNQPQHF
TRBJ2-3,TRBV5-1,-,-,TGCGCCAGCAGCTTGAGGGCCCTCGGGACCACAGATACGCAGTATTTT,CASSLRALGTTDTQYF
TRBJ2-1,TRBV5-5,-,-,TGTGCCAGCAGCCCCACTCCTCCTAGCGCTGGGCAGTTCTTC,CASSPTPPSAGQFF
TRBJ2-7,TRBV9,TRBD2,many,TGTGCCAGCAGCGTAGGACTAGCGGGAGGCGCATCCTACGAGCAGTACTTC,CASSVGLAGGASYEQYF
TRBJ2-6,TRBV25-1,-,many,TGTGCCAGCAGTGATCGGGGGCGCTCTGGGGCCAACGTCCTGACTTTC,CASSDRGRSGANVLTF
TRBJ2-7,TRBV7-2,TRBD2,-,TGTGCCAGCAGCTTTCCCCCGGGGACTAGCGGGAGCGTCGAGCAGTACTTC,CASSFPPGTSGSVEQYF
TRBJ1-5,TRBV19,-,-,TGTGCCACTTTCGCAATCAGGCCCCAGCATTTT,CATFAIRPQHF
TRBJ2-7,TRBV27,-,few,TGTGCCAGCAGTCCGACGGCTAACGAGCAGTACTTC,CASSPTANEQYF
TRBJ1-2,TRBV2,-,-,TGTGCCAGCAGAGGAGGATACTATGGCTACACCTTC,CASRGGYYGYTF
TRBJ2-1,TRBV7-8,TRBD2,many,TGTGCCAGCAGCTTAGCGTTAGCGGGAGGGCTGAGCTCCTACAATGAGCAGTTCTTC,CASSLALAGGLSSYNEQFF
TRBJ2-5,TRBV6-5,-,-,TGTGCCAGCAGTTACTCGTCGGGCCAAGAGACCCAGTACTTC,CASSYSSGQETQYF
TRBJ2-2,TRBV10-2,-,many,TGCGCCAGCAGTGAATCCAGGGCTATGGCCGGGGAGCTGTTTTTT,CASSESRAMAGELFF
TRBJ2-3,TRBV11-2,-,many,TGTGCCAGCAGCCGAGGCGCAGGGATAAGCACAGATACGCAGTATTTT,CASSRGAGISTDTQYF
TRBJ2-5,TRBV7-2,-,many,TGTGCCAGCAGCTTAGCCCACAGGCAAACCCAGTACTTC,CASSLAHRQTQYF
TRBJ1-1,TRBV29-1,TRBD1,-,TGCAGCGCCCAGCGGGACAGAGACACTGAAGCTTTCTTT,CSAQRDRDTEAFF